This T cell receptor (beta chain) was captured in a study of vaccination and CD4 T cells after COVID-19. Study details: Convalescent cases consisted of six males and four females, of whom two were Hispanic.

The sample's treatment: roughly 10-day PBMC culture with coronavirus spike peptide pools or control peptides (ViraFEST assay). When roughly ten days of culture had elapsed, CD4+ T cells were isolated by negative selection. At the Johns Hopkins FTIC core, DNA taken from cultured CD4+ T cells was sequenced by way of the Oncomine TCR Beta short-read assay. TCRdb re-called the PCR reads through MiXCR, storing one row per CDR3 protein. Of about 15,000 distinct CDR3 sequences listed, 53% are singletons. The CDR3 consists of 15 residues. CDR1 SGHAT and CDR2 FQNNGV come from the germline V gene. The germline V and J ends were trimmed by 3 bases and 2 bases, with 14 bases remaining between them. Points on this clonotype: As yet, its antigen is unknown.

The specimen comprised CD4+ T cells from blood, cultured in vitro, sampled before SARS-CoV-2 vaccination. The source is a human donor who had recovered from COVID-19. This chain joins TRBV11-2 and TRBJ2-7; D may correspond to TRBD1 or TRBD2 (5 bases each). The DNA for the CDR3 is TGTGCCAGCAGCTTCATGAGAGGGGCGACCTACGAGCAGTACTTC. Translation gives CASSFMRGATYEQYF.